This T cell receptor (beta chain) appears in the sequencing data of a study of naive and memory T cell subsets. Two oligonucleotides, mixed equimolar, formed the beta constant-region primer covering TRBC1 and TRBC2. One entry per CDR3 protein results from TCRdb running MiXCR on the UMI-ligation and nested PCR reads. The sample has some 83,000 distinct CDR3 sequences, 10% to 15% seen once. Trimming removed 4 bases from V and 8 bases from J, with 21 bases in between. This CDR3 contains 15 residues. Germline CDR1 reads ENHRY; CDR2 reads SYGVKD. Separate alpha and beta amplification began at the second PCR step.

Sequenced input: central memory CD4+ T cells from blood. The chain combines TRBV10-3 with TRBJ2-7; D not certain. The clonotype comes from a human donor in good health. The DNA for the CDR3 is TGTGCCATCAGTGCTACGGCAGACATTGGGTCCCAGCAGTACTTC. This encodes CAISATADIGSQQYF.